This record concerns one T cell receptor (beta chain) sequence. The antigen is unknown. Second doses were pooled across both intervals (about 4 or about 12 weeks). Profiling relied on immunoSEQ multiplex PCR, and the TCRdb table lists in-frame clones only, not all of them. The sample shows roughly 98,000 clones, about 81% of them seen only once. Germline V gene lookup returns CDR1 SGHRS and CDR2 YFSETQ. The CDR3 is made up of 13 amino acids. V lost 4 bases to trimming and J lost 5 bases, with 9 bases between them. This entry belongs to a study of T cell responses to AZD1222 COVID-19 vaccine. Study-level points and caveats: Increased Spike-specific TCR breadth and depth were observed after two AZD1222 doses. Donors were mostly white British, more females; clonal diversity possibly underestimated. Nearly half of unique spike-specific TCRs reportedly avoided B.1.351 and B.1.1.7 mutated regions.

The sample was peripheral blood, taken 28 days after the second AZD1222 dose. This sequence joins TRBV5-1 and TRBJ2-2, with D possibly being TRBD1 (5 bases). The source is an adult who received the AZD1222 COVID-19 vaccine. CDR3 bases: TGCGCCAGCAGCGGCAGGGAAACCGGGGAGCTGTTTTTT. As protein: CASSGRETGELFF.